A single sample gave rise to the 19 T cell receptor beta chains below, sequenced in a study of CD8+CD57+ T cells in acquired aplastic anemia. For CDR3 and TCR beta VDJ profiling, genomic DNA was the template used. A single record per CDR3 protein comes from TCRdb applying MiXCR to the reads. The sample has around 210,000 distinct CDR3 sequences, 55% to 65% seen once. The sequenced patients had an expansion of CD8+CD57+ cells seen by flow cytometry. The sequencing input was sorted CD4+, CD8+, or CD8+CD57+ T cells (not recorded which) from PBMCs. The origin of the receptors is a human donor with aplastic anemia.

The rearrangement links TRBV10-3 to TRBJ1-4; D unresolved. Germline CDR1 reads ENHRY; CDR2 reads SYGVKD. This CDR3 region has 15 residues. V lost 1 base and J lost 0, with 6 bases in between. The CDR3 bases are TGTGCCATCAGTGAGTTTGGTACAACTAATGAAAAACTGTTTTTT. Translated: CAISEFGTTNEKLFF.

The chain recombines TRBV6-7 with TRBJ2-7, with D tentatively TRBD1 (8 bases). TRBV6-7 is labeled an ORF, and its function is uncertain. V was clipped by 2 bases and J by 2 bases, with 22 bases between them. This CDR3 region has 18 residues. The CDR3, as DNA: TGTGCCAGCAGTTACGATGACAGGGGACTAAAACCGGCCTACGAGCAGTACTTC. It translates to CASSYDDRGLKPAYEQYF.

The J gene is TRBJ2-1, the V gene TRBV7-6, with unresolved D. The CDR3 extends over 13 amino acids. The V and J ends lost 1 base and 8 bases respectively, with 9 bases between them. CDR1 SGHVS and CDR2 FNYEAQ come from the germline V gene. CDR3 in amino acids: CASSLGDGDEQFF. Written as DNA, the CDR3 is TGTGCCAGCAGCTTAGGAGATGGGGATGAGCAGTTCTTC. Drawing the rest from reference TRBV7-6 and TRBJ2-1, the complete variable domain is GAGVSQSPRYKVTKRGQDVALRCDPISGHVSLYWYRQALGQGPEFLTYFNYEAQQDKSGLPNDRFSAERPEGSISTLTIQRTEQRDSAMYRCASSLGDGDEQFFGPGTRLTVL.

This chain links TRBV29-1 with TRBJ2-7; the match to TRBD2 covers 13 bases. V gave up 5 bases and J gave up 7 bases; unmatched junction bases: 8. Germline V CDR1 and CDR2: SQVTM, ANQGSEA. The CDR3 sequence is 14 residues long. The CDR3 nucleotides read TGCAGCGTTACCGGGACTAGCGGGACTAGAGAGCAGTACTTC. Amino acid sequence: CSVTGTSGTREQYF.

The V gene is TRBV2, the J gene TRBJ1-1; 8 positions match TRBD1. CDR1 is SNHLY, CDR2 FYNNEI, per germline. The CDR3 loop spans 16 amino acids. V shed 5 bases, J shed 6 bases, and the junction held 14 bases outside the gene matches. CDR3 protein: CASSFQGALGKSEAFF. CDR3 sequence (DNA): TGTGCCAGCAGTTTTCAGGGGGCGCTTGGAAAGTCTGAAGCTTTCTTT.

The chain has TRBV9 and TRBJ1-1, with 8 bases identical to TRBD1. CDR1 and CDR2 (germline): SGDLS, YYNGEE. The V and J ends lost 4 bases and 1 base, in that order; junction bases with no gene match: 6. The CDR3 is made up of 15 amino acids. The CDR3 DNA reads TGTGCCAGCAGCCTCCCTGACAGGGGGAACACTGAAGCTTTCTTT. Its protein is CASSLPDRGNTEAFF.

This clonotype was observed a few times. The J gene is TRBJ2-7, the V gene TRBV20-1; the match to TRBD1 covers 10 bases. This CDR3 is 16 amino acids long. Germline CDR1 and CDR2: DFQATT and SNEGSKA (reference sequence). After removal of 3 bases from V and 1 base from J, the junction contained 9 bases not matched to a gene. The CDR3 DNA reads as TGCAGTGCTAGGGGATTGGACAGGGGGATTTCCTACGAGCAGTACTTC. Translation gives CSARGLDRGISYEQYF.

Points on this clonotype: A much larger clone lies a single base off, so this may be a read error. The V and J genes are TRBV12-3 or TRBV12-4 and TRBJ1-4, with 8 bases matching TRBD1. This CDR3 spans 16 amino acids. The chain's CDR3 is CASSYDPWQGAEKLLF. CDR3 sequence (DNA): TGTGCCAGCAGTTATGACCCGTGGCAGGGGGCTGAAAAACTGCTTTTT.

This clonotype was found a few times. This chain joins TRBV15 and TRBJ2-5; maybe TRBD1 (5 bases). V was trimmed by 4 bases and J by 2 bases, leaving 11 bases between them. The CDR3 sequence is 14 residues long. Germline lookup yields CDR1 LNHNV and CDR2 YYDKDF (reference sequence). The CDR3: CATSTPGAQETQYF. CDR3 DNA: TGTGCCACCAGCACCCCTGGGGCGCAAGAGACCCAGTACTTC.

This clonotype showed up just once. The chain is built from TRBV7-9 and TRBJ1-3, with 9 bases lining up with TRBD1. Trimming at V came to 6 bases and at J to 0 bases, leaving 6 bases not matched to a gene. Per germline, CDR1 SEHNR and CDR2 FQNEAQ (reference sequence). CDR3 size: 16 residues. The CDR3 DNA is TGTGCCAGCAGTACCGGGGACAGGGCCTCTGGAAACACCATATATTTT. This encodes CASSTGDRASGNTIYF.

This clonotype was detected a few times. The chain uses TRBV7-8 and TRBJ1-1; D is possibly TRBD1 (5 bases). The CDR3 runs 12 residues. The V end lost 2 bases, the J end lost 7 bases, and 8 bases lay between the germline ends. CDR1 is SGHVS and CDR2 is FQNEAQ in the germline V gene. In DNA, the CDR3 is TGTGCCAGCAGCTTAACAGGACGTGAAGCTTTCTTT. The encoded protein is CASSLTGREAFF. Combining the CDR3 with reference TRBV7-8 and TRBJ1-1 gives the whole variable domain GAGVSQSPRYKVAKRGQDVALRCDPISGHVSLFWYQQALGQGPEFLTYFQNEAQLDKSGLPSDRFFAERPEGSVSTLKIQRTQQEDSAVYLCASSLTGREAFFGQGTRLTVV.

This clonotype was counted a few times. The rearrangement uses TRBV11-2 and TRBJ1-1; D is unresolved. With 6 bases removed from V and 0 bases from J, the gap between germline ends came to 11 bases. The CDR3 has 14 residues. CDR1 is SGHAT, CDR2 FQNNGV, per germline. The CDR3 spells CASRTGRLNTEAFF. In DNA, the CDR3 is TGTGCCAGCAGGACTGGGAGGTTGAACACTGAAGCTTTCTTT.

V gene TRBV5-1 combines with J gene TRBJ2-5, with 11 bases lining up with TRBD2. V lost 4 bases, J lost 0 bases, and 8 bases stayed unmatched. Per germline, CDR1 SGHRS and CDR2 YFSETQ. The CDR3 contains 17 residues. The DNA for the CDR3 is TGCGCCAGCAGCCCGGGGGCTAGCGGGGGGTACCAAGAGACCCAGTACTTC. Its protein is CASSPGASGGYQETQYF.

V is TRBV20-1 and J is TRBJ1-2; D not certain. This CDR3 has 13 amino acids. CDR1 and CDR2 from the germline V gene are DFQATT and SNEGSKA (reference sequence). V dropped 3 bases and J dropped 4 bases, with 12 bases sitting between them. The CDR3 here is CSARAAATYGYTF. CDR3 bases: TGCAGTGCTAGGGCAGCCGCCACCTATGGCTACACCTTC.

J is TRBJ1-1 and V is TRBV12-3 or TRBV12-4; the D gene is possibly TRBD1 (5 bases). CDR3 length: 18 amino acids. Trimming pared 3 bases from V and 5 bases from J, leaving 25 bases between. The CDR3 DNA follows: TGTGCCAGCAGTTTTCTTGTCCTTCAGGGTAGAGGGAATACTGAAGCTTTCTTT. Its protein product is CASSFLVLQGRGNTEAFF.

This rearrangement joins TRBV12-3 or TRBV12-4 to TRBJ1-6; 8 bases fit TRBD1. The V and J ends lost 6 bases and 11 bases, in that order; junction bases with no gene match: 6. The CDR3 is made up of 13 amino acids. The CDR3 DNA follows: TGTGCCAGCAGCCAGGACAGGGCCGCACCCCTCCACTTT. Translation: CASSQDRAAPLHF.

The chain has TRBV20-1 and TRBJ2-3; D may be TRBD2 (6 bases). Trimming left V 6 bases short and J 4 bases short, with 11 bases between. The CDR3 spans 12 residues. CDR1 DFQATT and CDR2 SNEGSKA come from the germline V gene (reference sequence). Written as DNA, the CDR3 is TGCAGTGCCGGAACGGGGGCAGATACGCAGTATTTT. This sequence encodes CSAGTGADTQYF.

This clonotype was counted between two and nine times. The V call is TRBV7-3, the J call TRBJ2-1, with D uncertain. Germline assignment: CDR1 SGHTA and CDR2 FQGTGA. V dropped 2 bases and J dropped 6 bases, with 11 bases sitting between them. This CDR3 spans 14 amino acids. The CDR3 nucleotides are TGTGCCAGCAGCTTAGTGTCAGGCAGCAATGAGCAGTTCTTC. Translating gives CASSLVSGSNEQFF.

This clonotype was counted only a few times. The rearrangement joins TRBV20-1 to TRBJ1-1; D unclear. V shed 8 bases and J shed 3 bases, with 10 bases lying between them. The CDR3 has 11 residues. The germline V gene encodes CDR1 DFQATT and CDR2 SNEGSKA (reference sequence). The CDR3 loop reads CSTPEDTEAFF. The CDR3 DNA is TGCAGTACCCCCGAGGACACTGAAGCTTTCTTT.